This T cell receptor beta chain was recovered during a study of CXCR3-negative and CXCR3-positive naive CD8 T cells. General observations from the study: Once cells were cryopreserved, CXCR3 expression went down partly, and most assays used fresh PBMCs. CXCR3-positive naive cells carried more hydrophobic TRB CDR3s than CXCR3-negative naive cells did.

Regarding this clonotype: As yet, its antigen is unknown.

Naive CD8+ T cells carried a CD45RO-CCR7+CD27+CD95- phenotype. The authors prepared UMI-labeled TRB cDNA libraries by 5' RACE. After re-calling the 5' RACE reads, TCRdb lists one entry per CDR3 protein, DNA absent. Its table lists about 150,000 distinct CDR3 sequences. CDR3 length: 14 residues. The TCR sequence derives from a human donor in good health. Some clones in this sample may be carry-over from other donors' samples. The sample taken for sequencing was naive CXCR3+ CD8+ T cells from blood. As to subset: CD45RO-CCR7+CD27+CD95- naive CD8+ T cells expressing CXCR3 (TNR3+). This chain links TRBV12-3 or TRBV12-4 with TRBJ1-1; TCRdb calls TRBD1, which cannot be checked without DNA. CDR3 amino acids: CASSPPDRETEAFF.